A single sample is the source of the 11 T cell receptor beta chains below, sequenced in a study of blood T cell repertoires in COVID-19. The assay was immunoSEQ multiplex PCR, and TCRdb's table has in-frame clones only and misses some. The sample carries over 150,000 clones, approximately 87% recorded once. Material: peripheral blood. These receptors came from a young woman who had recovered from COVID-19.

This clone was seen a single time. The chain recombines TRBV7-9 with TRBJ2-1; the match to TRBD2 covers 9 bases. Looked up from germline, CDR1 is SEHNR and CDR2 is FQNEAQ (reference sequence). CDR3 length: 16 residues. The V and J ends lost 5 bases and 4 bases, in that order; junction bases with no gene match: 9. The CDR3 region has the DNA TGTGCCAGCAGCCAGAGACTAGCGGAAATATACAATGAGCAGTTCTTC. This translates into CASSQRLAEIYNEQFF.

The J gene is TRBJ1-2, the V gene TRBV30, with TRBD1 as a possible D gene (5 bases). This CDR3 comprises 14 residues. With 1 base removed from V and 1 base from J, the gap between germline ends came to 10 bases. Germline values: CDR1 GTSNPN, CDR2 SVGIG (reference sequence). CDR3 bases: TGTGCCTGGAGTGCCCAGGGTTTTAACTATGGCTACACCTTC. Protein: CAWSAQGFNYGYTF. Drawing the rest from reference TRBV30 and TRBJ1-2, the complete variable domain is SQTIHQWPATLVQPVGSPLSLECTVEGTSNPNLYWYRQAAGRGLQLLFYSVGIGQISSEVPQNLSASRPQDRQFILSSKKLLLSDSGFYLCAWSAQGFNYGYTFGSGTRLTVV.

This chain links TRBV14 with TRBJ1-1; D call uncertain. Germline CDR1 reads SGHDN; CDR2 reads FVKESK. This CDR3 is built from 14 residues. V was pared by 2 bases and J by 4 bases, with 11 bases between. In DNA, the CDR3 is TGTGCCAGCAGCCAATCCGGACTGGGCACTGAAGCTTTCTTT. Translation gives CASSQSGLGTEAFF.

This clone was seen a handful of times. The V and J genes are TRBV10-3 and TRBJ1-2, with D maybe TRBD1 (5 bases). Germline V gives CDR1 ENHRY, CDR2 SYGVKD. The CDR3 spans 15 residues. V was clipped by 2 bases and J by 2 bases, with 12 bases between them. CDR3 coding DNA: TGTGCCATCAGTGAGCCAGGGAATTCCAACTATGGCTACACCTTC. Amino acid sequence: CAISEPGNSNYGYTF.

V gene TRBV3-1 (or the pseudogene TRBV3-2) combines with J gene TRBJ1-3, with D hard to call. V gave up 1 base and J gave up 2 bases, with 6 bases separating them. Germline loops: CDR1 LGHDT, CDR2 YNNKEL (reference sequence). There are 14 residues in the CDR3. The CDR3 spells CASSQVAAGNTIYF. The CDR3 nucleotides are TGTGCCAGCAGCCAAGTGGCTGCTGGAAACACCATATATTTT.

Only one count was recorded for this clone. The rearrangement joins TRBV4-3 to TRBJ1-4, with D possibly matching TRBD1 (6 bases). The germline V and J ends were trimmed by 6 bases and 6 bases, with 17 bases remaining between them. The germline V gene has CDR1 LGHNA and CDR2 YSLEER. The CDR3 contains 15 residues. CDR3 nucleotides: TGCGCCAGCAGACAGGACAGCGTAGGGTATGAAAAACTGTTTTTT. This sequence encodes CASRQDSVGYEKLFF.

The chain joins TRBV5-5 to TRBJ2-7; the match to TRBD1 covers 9 bases. The CDR3 is made up of 16 amino acids. Germline CDR1 reads SGHKS; CDR2 reads YYEKEE (reference sequence). V shed 0 bases, J shed 2 bases, and the junction held 6 bases outside the gene matches. The CDR3 region has the DNA TGTGCCAGCAGCTTGGGGGGACAGGGAATCACCTACGAGCAGTACTTC. Translating it yields CASSLGGQGITYEQYF.

In this sample, this clone turned up once. CDR3 in amino acids: CASSVYSTNEKLFF. The DNA for the CDR3 is TGTGCCAGCAGCGTATATTCAACTAATGAAAAACTGTTTTTT. The chain employs TRBV9 and TRBJ1-4, with no clear D. The CDR3 is 14 residues long. Germline V lookup: CDR1 SGDLS, CDR2 YYNGEE. Trimming cost V 1 base and J 0 bases, with 4 bases left between them.

This chain connects TRBV5-4 to TRBJ2-7; 7 bases match TRBD1. CDR3 length: 14 amino acids. V lost 3 bases and J lost 4; bases outside the gene matches: 7. Germline-derived CDR1 and CDR2 are SGHNT and YYREEE (reference sequence). The DNA of the CDR3 is TGTGCCAGCAGCTCCCGGGACAGAGCGTACGAGCAGTACTTC. Amino acid sequence: CASSSRDRAYEQYF.

This clone was seen just once. The chain combines TRBV2 with TRBJ1-3; D is unresolved. The CDR3 extends over 15 amino acids. CDR1 and CDR2 (germline): SNHLY, FYNNEI. The V and J ends lost 7 bases and 0 bases respectively, with 13 bases between them. The CDR3 protein is CASTSTGSSGNTIYF. Written as DNA, the CDR3 is TGTGCCAGCACTTCGACGGGGAGCTCTGGAAACACCATATATTTT.

The J gene is TRBJ1-2, the V gene TRBV7-9; 7 bases fit TRBD1. From germline, CDR1 is SEHNR and CDR2 FQNEAQ (reference sequence). The CDR3 loop spans 14 amino acids. The junction had 2 bases not matched to a gene; V was cut back by 1 base and J by 3 bases. The CDR3, as DNA: TGTGCCAGCAGCTTAGGGCAGGGGGACTATGGCTACACCTTC. Amino acid sequence: CASSLGQGDYGYTF.